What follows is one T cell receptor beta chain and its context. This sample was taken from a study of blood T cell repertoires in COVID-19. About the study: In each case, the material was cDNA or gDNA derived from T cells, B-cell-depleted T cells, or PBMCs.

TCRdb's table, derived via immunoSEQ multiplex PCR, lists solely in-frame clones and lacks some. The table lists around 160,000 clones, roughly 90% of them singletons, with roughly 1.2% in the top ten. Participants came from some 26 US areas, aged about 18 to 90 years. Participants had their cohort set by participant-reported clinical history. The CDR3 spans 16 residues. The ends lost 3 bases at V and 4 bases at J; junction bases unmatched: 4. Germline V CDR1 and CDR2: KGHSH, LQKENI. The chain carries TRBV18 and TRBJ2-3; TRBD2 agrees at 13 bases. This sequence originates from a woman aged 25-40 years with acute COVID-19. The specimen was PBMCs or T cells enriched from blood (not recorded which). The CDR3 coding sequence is TGTGCCAGCTCACCGGACGGACTAGCGGGAGCAGATACGCAGTATTTT. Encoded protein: CASSPDGLAGADTQYF.